The 14 T cell receptor beta chains reported below all come from one sample, sequenced in a study of T cells after yellow fever vaccination. TCRdb analysed the 5' RACE reads with MiXCR anew, one entry per CDR3 protein. The sample has 150,000 to 200,000 distinct CDR3 sequences, around 9% seen once. The source was CD8+ T cells sorted from PBMCs, collected 45 days after the yellow fever booster vaccination. The receptor set was obtained from a man between 18 and 35 years old who received the YFV17D yellow fever vaccine.

J is TRBJ1-1 and V is TRBV6-2 or TRBV6-3; D is possibly TRBD1 (5 bases). V lost 3 bases to trimming and J lost 8 bases, with 10 bases between them. This CDR3 spans 12 amino acids. Germline V CDR1 and CDR2: MNHEY, SVGEGT. The CDR3 spells CASSYGGMEAFF. Written as DNA, the CDR3 is TGTGCCAGCAGTTATGGGGGAATGGAAGCTTTCTTT.

This clonotype was seen a handful of times. The V call is TRBV11-2, the J call TRBJ1-2; D not resolved. Germline CDR1 SGHAT, CDR2 FQNNGV. V was shortened by 0 bases and J by 0 bases, with 8 bases between the two germline ends. CDR3 size: 15 residues. CDR3 DNA sequence: TGTGCCAGCAGCTTAGACATCTCATCTAACTATGGCTACACCTTC. The encoded protein is CASSLDISSNYGYTF.

This chain links TRBV5-1 with TRBJ1-1, with 12 nucleotides matching TRBD1. The CDR3 has 17 residues. V was pared by 4 bases and J by 0 bases, with 7 bases of the junction left unmatched. Germline lookup yields CDR1 SGHRS and CDR2 YFSETQ. The CDR3 region is CASSPRGTGGMNTEAFF. CDR3 nucleotide sequence: TGCGCCAGCAGCCCCAGGGGGACAGGGGGCATGAACACTGAAGCTTTCTTT.

The chain employs TRBV27 and TRBJ1-6, with a weak D call TRBD1 (5 bases). With 5 bases removed from V and 9 bases from J, the gap between germline ends came to 11 bases. CDR3 length: 13 amino acids. From germline, CDR1 is MNHEY and CDR2 SMNVEV (reference sequence). CDR3 coding DNA: TGTGCCAGCAGTGGGGGACGGCTTTCACCCCTCCACTTT. Translated, it gives CASSGGRLSPLHF.

J is TRBJ2-2 and V is TRBV4-1; TRBD2 aligns across 9 bases. CDR1 MGHRA and CDR2 YSYEKL come from the germline V gene. The J segment lost 1 base and the V segment lost 0 bases, leaving 0 bases of the junction unmatched. The CDR3 runs 16 residues. The CDR3 region has the DNA TGCGCCAGCAGCCAAGATAGCGGGGGGAACACCGGGGAGCTGTTTTTT. Amino acids: CASSQDSGGNTGELFF.

This clonotype was counted ten times or more. This chain links TRBV12-3 or TRBV12-4 with TRBJ2-5; 9 positions match TRBD1. The J segment lost 5 bases and the V segment lost 6 bases, leaving 4 bases of the junction unmatched. This CDR3 is 13 amino acids long. CDR3 DNA: TGTGCCAGCAGGCGGGACAGGGACGAGACCCAGTACTTC. As protein: CASRRDRDETQYF.

This clonotype occurred a few times. The V gene is TRBV27, the J gene TRBJ1-2; D is unresolved. V was clipped by 2 bases and J by 4 bases, with 8 bases between them. The germline V gene has CDR1 MNHEY and CDR2 SMNVEV (reference sequence). The CDR3 has 13 amino acids. This CDR3 is CASSLTVAYGYTF. The CDR3 region has the DNA TGTGCCAGCAGTTTAACGGTTGCCTATGGCTACACCTTC.

To note about this clonotype: A junction boundary mismatches the germline segment, possibly from a read error. The rearrangement joins TRBV6-5 to TRBJ1-2, with a weak D call TRBD1 (5 bases). Per the germline V gene, CDR1 is MNHEY and CDR2 is SVGAGI. The CDR3 length is 13 residues. The CDR3 loop is CASSHQGLYGHTF. CDR3 in DNA: TGTGCCAGCAGCCACCAGGGCCTGTATGGCCACACCTTC.

This chain connects TRBV7-6 to TRBJ1-5, with D possibly matching TRBD1 (5 bases). There are 13 residues in the CDR3. Germline CDR1 is SGHVS and CDR2 is FNYEAQ. V lost 3 bases to trimming and J lost 7 bases, with 10 bases between them. The CDR3 reads CASSFGGSQPQHF. The DNA of the CDR3 is TGTGCCAGCAGCTTTGGGGGGAGCCAGCCCCAGCATTTT. The complete variable domain, with remaining parts taken from reference TRBV7-6 and TRBJ1-5, reads GAGVSQSPRYKVTKRGQDVALRCDPISGHVSLYWYRQALGQGPEFLTYFNYEAQQDKSGLPNDRFSAERPEGSISTLTIQRTEQRDSAMYRCASSFGGSQPQHFGDGTRLSIL.

Details on this clonotype: With a much larger clone just one base away, this may be a read error. J is TRBJ2-1 and V is TRBV7-2; weak D call: TRBD1 (6 bases). CDR3 length: 15 residues. Germline CDR1 and CDR2: SGHTA and FQGNSA. In DNA form, the CDR3 reads TGTGACAGCAGAATGACAGGAAGCTCCTACAATGAGCAGTTCTTC. It specifies CDSRMTGSSYNEQFF.

V gene TRBV12-3 or TRBV12-4 combines with J gene TRBJ1-4, with a tentative D call TRBD1 (6 bases). Deletions cut 6 bases from V and 3 bases from J, with 11 bases between. The CDR3 spans 14 residues. DNA of the CDR3: TGTGCCAGCAGCCCCGGGACACCTAATGAAAAACTGTTTTTT. It codes for CASSPGTPNEKLFF.

This clonotype was seen more than once but under ten times. This chain uses TRBV6-5 with TRBJ2-7; D may be TRBD2 (6 bases). Germline values: CDR1 MNHEY, CDR2 SVGAGI. There are 15 residues in the CDR3. The ends were cut back, 0 bases at V and 2 bases at J, with 11 bases in the middle. CDR3 protein: CASSYSAGNPYEQYF. CDR3 in DNA: TGTGCCAGCAGTTACTCGGCGGGGAACCCCTACGAGCAGTACTTC.

The CDR3 nucleotides are TGTGCCAGCAGCCCATGGCACACTGAAGCTTTCTTT. Protein sequence: CASSPWHTEAFF. The chain links TRBV11-1 to TRBJ1-1, with D uncertain. The germline gives CDR1 SGHAT, CDR2 FQDESV (reference sequence). The CDR3 consists of 12 residues. Trimming took 5 bases from V and 3 from J, leaving 7 bases between them.

This chain connects TRBV7-9 to TRBJ2-3; 8 bases align to TRBD2. V lost 0 bases, J lost 4 bases, and 12 bases stayed unmatched. The CDR3 is 18 residues long. Germline V lookup: CDR1 SEHNR, CDR2 FQNEAQ (reference sequence). The CDR3, as DNA: TGTGCCAGCAGCTTAGCCCCCGGGGCGGGGGGCATATCAGATACGCAGTATTTT. Translation: CASSLAPGAGGISDTQYF.